Each of the 22 T cell receptor beta chains below was sequenced from the same sample in a study of cytomegalovirus exposure and HLA in healthy donors. TCRdb's copy holds only in-frame clones and misses some; the assay was immunoSEQ multiplex PCR. The table has 90,000 or so clones, about 85% seen once. The sequenced sample consisted of PBMCs. The receptors shown here come from a man aged 18 to 29 in good health and CMV-seropositive.

The chain's CDR3 is CASSMGRRQPQHF. The CDR3 DNA is TGTGCCAGTAGTATGGGAAGGAGGCAGCCCCAGCATTTT. This chain joins TRBV19 and TRBJ1-5, with unresolved D. Germline V gene sequence: CDR1 LNHDA, CDR2 SQIVND (reference sequence). The CDR3 runs to 13 residues. V gave up 3 bases and J gave up 7 bases, with 10 bases separating them.

The chain combines TRBV10-2 with TRBJ2-1, with D maybe TRBD1 (6 bases). The germline V and J ends were trimmed by 2 bases and 8 bases, with 13 bases remaining between them. The CDR3 totals 14 residues. Germline values: CDR1 WSHSY, CDR2 SAAADI. The chain's CDR3 is CASSEEGHRDEQFF. The CDR3 bases are TGCGCCAGCAGTGAGGAGGGACACCGGGATGAGCAGTTCTTC.

This clone has just one count. This rearrangement joins TRBV19 to TRBJ2-1, with a possible D match to TRBD2 (5 bases). This CDR3 contains 13 residues. The germline gives CDR1 LNHDA, CDR2 SQIVND (reference sequence). V lost 5 bases, J lost 4 bases, and 9 bases lay in between. Here the CDR3 DNA reads TGTGCCAGTAGTTTAGGGAGTTACAATGAGCAGTTCTTC. This codes for CASSLGSYNEQFF.

The gene calls are TRBV19 and TRBJ1-2, with 9 bases identical to TRBD1. This CDR3 comprises 15 residues. CDR1 is LNHDA and CDR2 is SQIVND in the germline V gene (reference sequence). Germline trimming cut 6 bases from V and 8 bases from J; bases unmatched to any gene: 13. For the CDR3, the DNA is TGTGCCAGTAGAGACCGACGGACAGGGGTCTACGGCTACACCTTC. Residues: CASRDRRTGVYGYTF.

This chain joins TRBV2 and TRBJ2-7; 10 nucleotides agree with TRBD1. V lost 0 bases, J lost 5 bases, and 1 base stayed unmatched. The CDR3 totals 14 residues. The V gene's germline CDR1 is SNHLY and CDR2 FYNNEI. The DNA for the CDR3 is TGTGCCAGCAGTGAAGCGGGACAGGGGAACGAGCAGTACGTC. It encodes CASSEAGQGNEQYV.

V and J are TRBV7-6 and TRBJ2-7, with TRBD2 identical over 10 bases. The V and J ends lost 5 bases and 5 bases, in that order; junction bases with no gene match: 6. CDR1 SGHVS and CDR2 FNYEAQ come from the germline V gene. The CDR3 is made up of 14 amino acids. This chain's CDR3 is CASSRLAGENEQYF. In nucleotides, the CDR3 is TGTGCCAGCAGCCGTCTAGCGGGAGAGAACGAGCAGTACTTC. The entire variable domain, with the rest obtained from reference TRBV7-6 and TRBJ2-7, is as follows: GAGVSQSPRYKVTKRGQDVALRCDPISGHVSLYWYRQALGQGPEFLTYFNYEAQQDKSGLPNDRFSAERPEGSISTLTIQRTEQRDSAMYRCASSRLAGENEQYFGPGTRLTVT.

This chain links TRBV29-1 with TRBJ2-5; D is perhaps TRBD1 (5 bases). Germline V lookup: CDR1 SQVTM, CDR2 ANQGSEA. V was clipped by 6 bases and J by 2 bases, with 19 bases between them. The CDR3 totals 15 residues. CDR3 sequence reads: CSVSAYWTTQETQYF. The CDR3 DNA reads as TGCAGCGTCAGCGCTTACTGGACAACTCAAGAGACCCAGTACTTC. Full variable domain (missing parts from reference TRBV29-1 and TRBJ2-5): SAVISQKPSRDICQRGTSLTIQCQVDSQVTMMFWYRQQPGQSLTLIATANQGSEATYESGFVIDKFPISRPNLTFSTLTVSNMSPEDSSIYLCSVSAYWTTQETQYFGPGTRLLVL.

This chain links TRBV6-1 with TRBJ1-2, with D possibly being TRBD1 (5 bases). The CDR3 contains 15 residues. CDR1 is MNHNS and CDR2 is SASEGT in the germline V gene. V shed 1 base and J shed 4 bases, with 13 bases lying between them. As DNA, the CDR3 is TGTGCCAGCAGTGAAGGGGGGGTCAGAATCTATGGCTACACCTTC. The encoded protein is CASSEGGVRIYGYTF.

The chain has TRBV19 and TRBJ1-1, with unresolved D. CDR3 length: 14 amino acids. Per the germline V gene, CDR1 is LNHDA and CDR2 is SQIVND (reference sequence). Trimming left V 1 base short and J 5 bases short, with 11 bases between. The CDR3 sequence: CASSIGGLRTEAFF. CDR3 DNA sequence: TGTGCCAGTAGTATAGGAGGCCTACGGACTGAAGCTTTCTTT.

There are a few counts of this clone. The CDR3 loop is CASSISGNEQFF. The CDR3 region has the DNA TGCGCCAGCAGTATTAGCGGGAATGAGCAGTTCTTC. The V call is TRBV10-1, the J call TRBJ2-1; 7 nucleotides line up with TRBD2. This CDR3 is built from 12 residues. The V gene end was trimmed by 5 bases and the J gene end by 7 bases; junction bases not matched to a gene: 2. Germline lookup yields CDR1 WNHNN and CDR2 SYGVQD (reference sequence).

The table lists this clone with a few counts. The chain employs TRBV4-2 and TRBJ1-2; 11 bases match TRBD1. J gave up 3 bases and V 2 bases, and 8 bases lay outside the gene matches. CDR1 and CDR2 (germline): LGHNA, YNFKEQ. The CDR3 contains 17 residues. CDR3: CASSQRTGGQGDYGYTF. Written as DNA, the CDR3 is TGTGCCAGCAGCCAACGGACGGGGGGACAGGGGGACTATGGCTACACCTTC.

The genes are TRBV6-5 and TRBJ2-7, with 9 bases fitting TRBD2. Germline CDR1 is MNHEY and CDR2 is SVGAGI. Trimming at V came to 6 bases and at J to 3 bases, leaving 9 bases not matched to a gene. The CDR3 length is 15 residues. The chain's CDR3 is CASRQSGTSHYEQYF. The CDR3 DNA is TGTGCCAGCAGACAATCCGGGACTAGCCACTACGAGCAGTACTTC.

The V call is TRBV10-3, the J call TRBJ1-5, with 9 bases identical to TRBD1. V was pared by 3 bases and J by 5 bases, with 2 bases of the junction left unmatched. The CDR3 contains 14 residues. Germline V gene lookup returns CDR1 ENHRY and CDR2 SYGVKD. The CDR3 sequence is CAISDRQGDQPQHF. CDR3 sequence (DNA): TGTGCCATCAGTGATCGACAGGGGGATCAGCCCCAGCATTTT.

The gene calls are TRBV11-2 and TRBJ2-1; maybe TRBD2 (6 bases). Germline CDR1 SGHAT, CDR2 FQNNGV. The CDR3 is 16 amino acids. Trimming took 1 base from V and 7 from J, leaving 17 bases between them. The CDR3 coding sequence is TGTGCCAGCAGCTTAGCTCTCGGGAGCGACGGTAATGAGCAGTTCTTC. It is translated as CASSLALGSDGNEQFF.

The chain recombines TRBV7-3 with TRBJ2-2; 12 positions match TRBD2. Germline V lookup: CDR1 SGHTA, CDR2 FQGTGA. The CDR3 loop spans 18 amino acids. The V gene end was trimmed by 5 bases and the J gene end by 5 bases; junction bases not matched to a gene: 12. CDR3 region: CASSPRGLAGGITGELFF. CDR3 in DNA: TGTGCCAGCAGCCCCCGTGGGCTAGCGGGAGGGATTACCGGGGAGCTGTTTTTT.

The chain couples TRBV7-6 to TRBJ2-7; 7 nucleotides line up with TRBD2. This CDR3 is 13 amino acids long. The germline CDR1 and CDR2 sequences are SGHVS and FNYEAQ. Trimming at V came to 4 bases and at J to 5 bases, leaving 5 bases not matched to a gene. The DNA of the CDR3 is TGTGCCAGCAGCTCACGAGCGGGAAACGAGCAGTACTTC. Amino acid sequence: CASSSRAGNEQYF.

The rearrangement joins TRBV5-1 to TRBJ2-2; D is unresolved. Germline values: CDR1 SGHRS, CDR2 YFSETQ. Trimming pared 5 bases from V and 0 bases from J, leaving 5 bases between. The length of the CDR3 is 13 residues. The CDR3 here is CASSRANTGELFF. The CDR3 DNA is TGCGCCAGCAGTCGTGCGAACACCGGGGAGCTGTTTTTT.

V gene TRBV9 combines with J gene TRBJ1-5; perhaps TRBD1 as D (6 bases). The CDR3 contains 16 residues. Per the germline V gene, CDR1 is SGDLS and CDR2 is YYNGEE. Trimming left V 0 bases short and J 0 bases short, with 10 bases between. The CDR3 nucleotides read TGTGCCAGCAGCGTAGGACAGGATTCTAGCAATCAGCCCCAGCATTTT. This sequence encodes CASSVGQDSSNQPQHF. The whole variable domain, remainder taken from reference TRBV9 and TRBJ1-5, is DSGVTQTPKHLITATGQRVTLRCSPRSGDLSVYWYQQSLDQGLQFLIQYYNGEERAKGNILERFSAQQFPDLHSELNLSSLELGDSALYFCASSVGQDSSNQPQHFGDGTRLSIL.

This clone turned up a few times. This sequence joins TRBV7-6 and TRBJ1-1; D not certain. The CDR3 consists of 13 residues. V dropped 5 bases and J dropped 5 bases, with 12 bases sitting between them. Germline lookup yields CDR1 SGHVS and CDR2 FNYEAQ. The CDR3: CASSPRVGTEAFF. CDR3 bases: TGTGCCAGCAGCCCGCGGGTTGGGACTGAAGCTTTCTTT.

The chain links TRBV9 to TRBJ2-3; 10 bases agree with TRBD2. Per the germline V gene, CDR1 is SGDLS and CDR2 is YYNGEE. V was pared by 0 bases and J by 5 bases, with 6 bases of the junction left unmatched. The CDR3 has 16 amino acids. The CDR3 sequence is CASSVEGLAGGDTQYF. The CDR3 nucleotides read TGTGCCAGCAGCGTAGAGGGATTAGCGGGAGGAGATACGCAGTATTTT.

V is TRBV5-1 and J is TRBJ2-7; 8 positions match TRBD2. The trim removed 4 bases at V and 0 bases at J, leaving 12 bases unmatched. In germline, CDR1 is SGHRS, CDR2 YFSETQ. The CDR3 has 17 amino acids. CDR3 loop: CASSRTSTSGSSYEQYF. CDR3 DNA: TGCGCCAGCAGCCGCACTTCCACTAGCGGAAGCTCCTACGAGCAGTACTTC.

In DNA form, the CDR3 reads TGTGCCAGCAGCTTCTCGAGGGCAGATACGCAGTATTTT. As protein: CASSFSRADTQYF. The gene calls are TRBV5-4 and TRBJ2-3, with TRBD2 as a possible D gene (5 bases). CDR3 length: 13 amino acids. CDR1 is SGHNT and CDR2 is YYREEE in the germline V gene (reference sequence). The V end was cut by 2 bases, the J end by 4 bases, with 8 bases between.